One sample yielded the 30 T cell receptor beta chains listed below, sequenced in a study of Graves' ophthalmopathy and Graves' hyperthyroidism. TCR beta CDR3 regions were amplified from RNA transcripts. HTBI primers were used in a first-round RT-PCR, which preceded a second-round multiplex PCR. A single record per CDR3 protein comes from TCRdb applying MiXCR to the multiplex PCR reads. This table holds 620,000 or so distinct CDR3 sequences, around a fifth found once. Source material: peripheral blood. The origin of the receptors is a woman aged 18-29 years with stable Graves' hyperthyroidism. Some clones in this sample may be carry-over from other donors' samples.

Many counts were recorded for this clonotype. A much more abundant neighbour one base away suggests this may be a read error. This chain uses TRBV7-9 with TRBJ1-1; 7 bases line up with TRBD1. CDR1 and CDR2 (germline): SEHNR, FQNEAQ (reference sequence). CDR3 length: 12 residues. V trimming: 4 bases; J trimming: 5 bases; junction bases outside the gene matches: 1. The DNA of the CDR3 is TGTGCCAGCAGCTCGGGACAGACTGAAGCTTTCTTT. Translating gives CASSSGQTEAFF. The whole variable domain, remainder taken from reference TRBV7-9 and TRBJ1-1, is DTGVSQNPRHKITKRGQNVTFRCDPISEHNRLYWYRQTLGQGPEFLTYFQNEAQLEKSRLLSDRFSAERPKGSFSTLEIQRTEQGDSAMYLCASSSGQTEAFFGQGTRLTVV.

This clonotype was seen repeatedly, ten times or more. The CDR3 sequence is CASSYSLRVYSNQPQHF. The CDR3, as DNA: TGTGCCAGCAGTTACTCTCTCCGCGTTTATAGCAATCAGCCCCAGCATTTT. V usage is TRBV6-2 or TRBV6-3 and J usage is TRBJ1-5, with D uncertain. The CDR3 length is 17 residues. The ends were cut back, 0 bases at V and 0 bases at J, with 12 bases in the middle. From germline, CDR1 is MNHEY and CDR2 SVGEGT.

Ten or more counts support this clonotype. CDR3 residues: CASSFGLGPSGNTIYF. CDR3 DNA sequence: TGTGCCAGCAGTTTTGGGTTGGGTCCCTCTGGAAACACCATATATTTT. The gene calls are TRBV12-3 or TRBV12-4 and TRBJ1-3; D call uncertain. Trimming removed 3 bases from V and 0 bases from J, with 12 bases in between. CDR3 length equals 16 residues.

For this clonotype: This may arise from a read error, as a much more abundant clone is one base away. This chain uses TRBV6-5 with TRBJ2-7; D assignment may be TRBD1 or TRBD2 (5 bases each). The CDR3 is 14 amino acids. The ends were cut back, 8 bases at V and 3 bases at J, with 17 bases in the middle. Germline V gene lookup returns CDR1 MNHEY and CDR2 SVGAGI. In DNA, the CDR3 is TGTGCCAGCTGTTCCGGGACGTCTAACTACGAGCAGTACTTC. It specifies CASCSGTSNYEQYF.

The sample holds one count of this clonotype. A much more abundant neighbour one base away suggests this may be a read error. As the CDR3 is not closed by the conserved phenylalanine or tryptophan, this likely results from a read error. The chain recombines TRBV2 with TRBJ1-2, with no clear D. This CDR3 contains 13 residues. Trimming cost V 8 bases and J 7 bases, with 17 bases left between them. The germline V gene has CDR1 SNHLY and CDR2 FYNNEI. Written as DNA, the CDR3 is TGTGCCAGCGACCTAGGAGGGAGGGCTGGCTACACCGTC. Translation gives CASDLGGRAGYTV.

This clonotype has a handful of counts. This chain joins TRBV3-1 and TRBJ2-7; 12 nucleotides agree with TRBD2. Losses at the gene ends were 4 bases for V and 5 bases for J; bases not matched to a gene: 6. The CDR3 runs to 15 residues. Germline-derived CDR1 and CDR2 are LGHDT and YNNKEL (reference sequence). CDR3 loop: CASSLSSGRAHEQYF. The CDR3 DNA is TGTGCCAGCAGCCTCTCTAGCGGGAGGGCCCACGAGCAGTACTTC.

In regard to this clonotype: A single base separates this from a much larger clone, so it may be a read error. CDR3 in DNA: TGTGCCAGCAAGGACAGGGCGAACACCGGGGAGCTGTTTTTT. It encodes CASKDRANTGELFF. This sequence joins TRBV7-3 and TRBJ2-2; 8 bases agree with TRBD1. Trimming cost V 7 bases and J 0 bases; bases outside gene matches: 1. Germline CDR1 reads SGHTA; CDR2 reads FQGTGA. The CDR3 is made up of 14 amino acids.

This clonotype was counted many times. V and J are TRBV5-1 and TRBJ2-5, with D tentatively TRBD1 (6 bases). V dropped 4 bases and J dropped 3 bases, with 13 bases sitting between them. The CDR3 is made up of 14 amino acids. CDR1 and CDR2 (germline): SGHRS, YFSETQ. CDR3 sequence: CASSPLTGKETQYF. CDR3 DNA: TGCGCCAGCAGCCCACTGACAGGAAAAGAGACCCAGTACTTC.

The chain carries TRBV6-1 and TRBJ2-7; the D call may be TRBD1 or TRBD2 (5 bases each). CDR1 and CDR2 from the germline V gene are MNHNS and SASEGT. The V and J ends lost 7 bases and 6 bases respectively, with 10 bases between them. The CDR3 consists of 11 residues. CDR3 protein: CASTWGSEQYF. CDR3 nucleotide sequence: TGTGCCAGCACCTGGGGGAGCGAGCAGTACTTC.

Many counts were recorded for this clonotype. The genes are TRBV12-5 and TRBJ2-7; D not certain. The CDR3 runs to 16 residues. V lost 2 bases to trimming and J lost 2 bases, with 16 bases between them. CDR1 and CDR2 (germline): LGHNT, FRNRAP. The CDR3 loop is CASGLYPGDKTYEQYF. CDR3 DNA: TGTGCTAGTGGTTTGTATCCGGGCGACAAGACCTACGAGCAGTACTTC.

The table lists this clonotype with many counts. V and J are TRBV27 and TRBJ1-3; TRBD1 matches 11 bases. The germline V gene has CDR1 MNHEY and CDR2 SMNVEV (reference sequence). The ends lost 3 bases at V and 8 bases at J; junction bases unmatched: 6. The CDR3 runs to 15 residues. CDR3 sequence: CASSFSGQGVDTIYF. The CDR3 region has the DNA TGTGCCAGCAGTTTTTCGGGACAGGGGGTCGACACCATATATTTT.

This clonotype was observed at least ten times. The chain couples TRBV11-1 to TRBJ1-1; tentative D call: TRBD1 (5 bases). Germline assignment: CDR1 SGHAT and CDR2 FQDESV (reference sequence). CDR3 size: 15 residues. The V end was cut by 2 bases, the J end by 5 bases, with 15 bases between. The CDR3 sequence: CASSLIRGGGTEAFF. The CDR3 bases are TGTGCCAGCAGCTTAATAAGGGGAGGAGGGACTGAAGCTTTCTTT. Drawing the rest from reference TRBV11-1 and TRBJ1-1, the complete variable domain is EAEVAQSPRYKITEKSQAVAFWCDPISGHATLYWYRQILGQGPELLVQFQDESVVDDSQLPKDRFSAERLKGVDSTLKIQPAELGDSAMYLCASSLIRGGGTEAFFGQGTRLTVV.

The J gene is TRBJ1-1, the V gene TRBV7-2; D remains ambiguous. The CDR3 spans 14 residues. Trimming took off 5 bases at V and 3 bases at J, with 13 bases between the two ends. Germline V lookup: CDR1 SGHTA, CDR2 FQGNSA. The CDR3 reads CASSPQRADTEAFF. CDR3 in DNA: TGTGCCAGCAGCCCCCAGAGGGCTGACACTGAAGCTTTCTTT.

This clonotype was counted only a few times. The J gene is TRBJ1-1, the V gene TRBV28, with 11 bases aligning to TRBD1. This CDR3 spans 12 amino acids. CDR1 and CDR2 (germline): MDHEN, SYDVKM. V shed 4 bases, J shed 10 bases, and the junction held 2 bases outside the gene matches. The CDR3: CASSWTGGGAFF. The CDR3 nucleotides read TGTGCCAGCAGTTGGACAGGGGGCGGAGCTTTCTTT.

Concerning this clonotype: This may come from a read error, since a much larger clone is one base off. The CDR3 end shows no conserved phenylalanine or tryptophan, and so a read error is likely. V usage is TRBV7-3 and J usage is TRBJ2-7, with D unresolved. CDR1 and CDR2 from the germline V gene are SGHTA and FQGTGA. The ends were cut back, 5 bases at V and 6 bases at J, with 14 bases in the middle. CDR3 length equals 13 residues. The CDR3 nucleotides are TGTGCCAGCAGCCTTGCCGGACGGGCCGAGCAGTACTTA. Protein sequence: CASSLAGRAEQYL.

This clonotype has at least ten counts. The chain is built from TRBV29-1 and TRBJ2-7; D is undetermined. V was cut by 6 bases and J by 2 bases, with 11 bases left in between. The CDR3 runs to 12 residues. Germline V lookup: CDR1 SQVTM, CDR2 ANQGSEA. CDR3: CSVGLGPYEQYF. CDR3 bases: TGCAGCGTCGGGCTAGGACCCTACGAGCAGTACTTC.

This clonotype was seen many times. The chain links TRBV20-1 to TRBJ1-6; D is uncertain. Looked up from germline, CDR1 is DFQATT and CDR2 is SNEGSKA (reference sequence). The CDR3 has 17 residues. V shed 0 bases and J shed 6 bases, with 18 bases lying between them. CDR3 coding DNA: TGCAGTGCTAGAGATGTTCAAGTACGCCCGACTAATTCACCCCTCCACTTT. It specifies CSARDVQVRPTNSPLHF.

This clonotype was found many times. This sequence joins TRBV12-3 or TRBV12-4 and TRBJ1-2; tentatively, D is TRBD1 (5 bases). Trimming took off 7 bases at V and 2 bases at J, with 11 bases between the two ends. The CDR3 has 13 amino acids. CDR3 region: CASTPGGNYGYTF. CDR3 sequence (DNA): TGTGCCAGCACCCCTGGGGGGAACTATGGCTACACCTTC.

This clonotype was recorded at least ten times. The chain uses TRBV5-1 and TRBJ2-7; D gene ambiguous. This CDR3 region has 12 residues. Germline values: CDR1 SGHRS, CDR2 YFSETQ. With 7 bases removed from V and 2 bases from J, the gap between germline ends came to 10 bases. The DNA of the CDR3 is TGCGCCAGCCAAGACGGCGCCTACGAGCAGTACTTC. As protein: CASQDGAYEQYF.

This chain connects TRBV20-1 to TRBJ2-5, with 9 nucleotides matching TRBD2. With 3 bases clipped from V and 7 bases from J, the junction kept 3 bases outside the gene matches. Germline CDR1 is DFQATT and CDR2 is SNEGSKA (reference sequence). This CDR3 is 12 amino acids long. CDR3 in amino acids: CSARASGATQYF. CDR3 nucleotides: TGCAGTGCTAGGGCTAGCGGGGCGACCCAGTACTTC.

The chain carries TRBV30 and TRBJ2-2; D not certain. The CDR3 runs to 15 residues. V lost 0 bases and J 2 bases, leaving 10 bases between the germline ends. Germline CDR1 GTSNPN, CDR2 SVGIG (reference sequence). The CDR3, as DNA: TGTGCCTGGAGTGTAGACGACCGAAACACCGGGGAGCTGTTTTTT. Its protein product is CAWSVDDRNTGELFF. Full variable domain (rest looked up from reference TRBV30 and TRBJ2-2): SQTIHQWPATLVQPVGSPLSLECTVEGTSNPNLYWYRQAAGRGLQLLFYSVGIGQISSEVPQNLSASRPQDRQFILSSKKLLLSDSGFYLCAWSVDDRNTGELFFGEGSRLTVL.

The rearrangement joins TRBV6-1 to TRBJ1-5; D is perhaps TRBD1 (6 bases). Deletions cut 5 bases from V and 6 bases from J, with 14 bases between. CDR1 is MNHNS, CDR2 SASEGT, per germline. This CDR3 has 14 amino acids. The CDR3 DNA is TGTGCCAGCAGTCAACAGGGTTCATCTCAGCCCCAGCATTTT. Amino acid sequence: CASSQQGSSQPQHF.

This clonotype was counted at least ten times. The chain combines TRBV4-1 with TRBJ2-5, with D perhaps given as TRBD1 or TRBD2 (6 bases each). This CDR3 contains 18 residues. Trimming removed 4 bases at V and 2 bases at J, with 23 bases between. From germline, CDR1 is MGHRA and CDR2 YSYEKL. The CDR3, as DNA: TGCGCCAGCAGCCCCTCCCAACTTACCGGGGGCCCACAAGAGACCCAGTACTTC. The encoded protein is CASSPSQLTGGPQETQYF.

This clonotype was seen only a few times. The CDR3, as DNA: TGTGCCAGCAGCGTAGAGGCAGGGTCGGGGACCCAGTACTTC. It is translated as CASSVEAGSGTQYF. The rearrangement uses TRBV9 and TRBJ2-5, with a possible D match to TRBD1 (5 bases). The CDR3 runs 14 residues. Trimming left V 0 bases short and J 7 bases short, with 13 bases between. Germline assignment: CDR1 SGDLS and CDR2 YYNGEE.

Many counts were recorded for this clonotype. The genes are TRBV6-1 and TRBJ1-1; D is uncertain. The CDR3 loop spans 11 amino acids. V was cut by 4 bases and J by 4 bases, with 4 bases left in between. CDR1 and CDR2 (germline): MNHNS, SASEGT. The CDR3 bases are TGTGCCAGCAGTGGGGTCACTGAAGCTTTCTTT. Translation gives CASSGVTEAFF.

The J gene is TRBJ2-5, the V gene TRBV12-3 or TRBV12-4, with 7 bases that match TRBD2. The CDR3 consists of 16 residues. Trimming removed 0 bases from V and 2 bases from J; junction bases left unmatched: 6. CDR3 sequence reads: CASSLAPGGLQETQYF. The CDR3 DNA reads TGTGCCAGCAGTTTAGCCCCGGGGGGACTACAAGAGACCCAGTACTTC.

The CDR3 sequence: CASTPGTFKTQYF. For the CDR3, the DNA is TGTGCCAGCACCCCCGGGACATTTAAGACCCAGTACTTC. J is TRBJ2-5 and V is TRBV12-3 or TRBV12-4, with D possibly being TRBD1 (6 bases). CDR3 length: 13 residues. Between the trimmed V and J ends, which lost 7 bases and 6 bases, there was a span of 15 bases.

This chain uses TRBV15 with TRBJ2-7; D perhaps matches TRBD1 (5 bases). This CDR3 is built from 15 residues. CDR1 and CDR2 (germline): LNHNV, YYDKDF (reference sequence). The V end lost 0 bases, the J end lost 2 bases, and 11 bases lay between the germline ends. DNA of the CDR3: TGTGCCACCAGCAGAGATACAGGACACCCCTACGAGCAGTACTTC. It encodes CATSRDTGHPYEQYF.

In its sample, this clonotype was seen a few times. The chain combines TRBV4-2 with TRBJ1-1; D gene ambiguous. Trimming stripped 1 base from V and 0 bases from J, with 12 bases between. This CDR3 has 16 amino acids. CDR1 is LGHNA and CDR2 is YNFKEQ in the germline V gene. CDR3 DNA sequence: TGTGCCAGCAGCCAAGTCACCGGGAGCCTGAACACTGAAGCTTTCTTT. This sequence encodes CASSQVTGSLNTEAFF.

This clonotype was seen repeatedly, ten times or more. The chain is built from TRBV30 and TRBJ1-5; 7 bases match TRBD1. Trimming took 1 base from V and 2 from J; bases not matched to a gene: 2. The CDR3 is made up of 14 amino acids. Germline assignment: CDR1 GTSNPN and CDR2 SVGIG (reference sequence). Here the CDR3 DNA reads TGTGCCTGGAGTGAGACAGGGCGCAATCAGCCCCAGCATTTT. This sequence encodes CAWSETGRNQPQHF. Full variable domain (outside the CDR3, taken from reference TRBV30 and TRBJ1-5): SQTIHQWPATLVQPVGSPLSLECTVEGTSNPNLYWYRQAAGRGLQLLFYSVGIGQISSEVPQNLSASRPQDRQFILSSKKLLLSDSGFYLCAWSETGRNQPQHFGDGTRLSIL.